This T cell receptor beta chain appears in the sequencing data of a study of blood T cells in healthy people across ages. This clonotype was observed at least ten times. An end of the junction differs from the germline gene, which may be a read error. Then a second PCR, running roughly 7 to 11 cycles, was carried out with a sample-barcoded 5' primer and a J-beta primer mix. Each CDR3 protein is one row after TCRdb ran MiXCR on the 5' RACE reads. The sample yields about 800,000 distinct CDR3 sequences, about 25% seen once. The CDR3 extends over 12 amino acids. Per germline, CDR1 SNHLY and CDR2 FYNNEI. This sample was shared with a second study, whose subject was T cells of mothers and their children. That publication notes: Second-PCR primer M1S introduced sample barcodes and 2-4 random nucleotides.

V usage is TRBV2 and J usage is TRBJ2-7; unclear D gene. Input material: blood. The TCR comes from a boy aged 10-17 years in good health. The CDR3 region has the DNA TGTACCAGCACGGCAGGACGTTACGAGCAGTACTTC. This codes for CTSTAGRYEQYF.